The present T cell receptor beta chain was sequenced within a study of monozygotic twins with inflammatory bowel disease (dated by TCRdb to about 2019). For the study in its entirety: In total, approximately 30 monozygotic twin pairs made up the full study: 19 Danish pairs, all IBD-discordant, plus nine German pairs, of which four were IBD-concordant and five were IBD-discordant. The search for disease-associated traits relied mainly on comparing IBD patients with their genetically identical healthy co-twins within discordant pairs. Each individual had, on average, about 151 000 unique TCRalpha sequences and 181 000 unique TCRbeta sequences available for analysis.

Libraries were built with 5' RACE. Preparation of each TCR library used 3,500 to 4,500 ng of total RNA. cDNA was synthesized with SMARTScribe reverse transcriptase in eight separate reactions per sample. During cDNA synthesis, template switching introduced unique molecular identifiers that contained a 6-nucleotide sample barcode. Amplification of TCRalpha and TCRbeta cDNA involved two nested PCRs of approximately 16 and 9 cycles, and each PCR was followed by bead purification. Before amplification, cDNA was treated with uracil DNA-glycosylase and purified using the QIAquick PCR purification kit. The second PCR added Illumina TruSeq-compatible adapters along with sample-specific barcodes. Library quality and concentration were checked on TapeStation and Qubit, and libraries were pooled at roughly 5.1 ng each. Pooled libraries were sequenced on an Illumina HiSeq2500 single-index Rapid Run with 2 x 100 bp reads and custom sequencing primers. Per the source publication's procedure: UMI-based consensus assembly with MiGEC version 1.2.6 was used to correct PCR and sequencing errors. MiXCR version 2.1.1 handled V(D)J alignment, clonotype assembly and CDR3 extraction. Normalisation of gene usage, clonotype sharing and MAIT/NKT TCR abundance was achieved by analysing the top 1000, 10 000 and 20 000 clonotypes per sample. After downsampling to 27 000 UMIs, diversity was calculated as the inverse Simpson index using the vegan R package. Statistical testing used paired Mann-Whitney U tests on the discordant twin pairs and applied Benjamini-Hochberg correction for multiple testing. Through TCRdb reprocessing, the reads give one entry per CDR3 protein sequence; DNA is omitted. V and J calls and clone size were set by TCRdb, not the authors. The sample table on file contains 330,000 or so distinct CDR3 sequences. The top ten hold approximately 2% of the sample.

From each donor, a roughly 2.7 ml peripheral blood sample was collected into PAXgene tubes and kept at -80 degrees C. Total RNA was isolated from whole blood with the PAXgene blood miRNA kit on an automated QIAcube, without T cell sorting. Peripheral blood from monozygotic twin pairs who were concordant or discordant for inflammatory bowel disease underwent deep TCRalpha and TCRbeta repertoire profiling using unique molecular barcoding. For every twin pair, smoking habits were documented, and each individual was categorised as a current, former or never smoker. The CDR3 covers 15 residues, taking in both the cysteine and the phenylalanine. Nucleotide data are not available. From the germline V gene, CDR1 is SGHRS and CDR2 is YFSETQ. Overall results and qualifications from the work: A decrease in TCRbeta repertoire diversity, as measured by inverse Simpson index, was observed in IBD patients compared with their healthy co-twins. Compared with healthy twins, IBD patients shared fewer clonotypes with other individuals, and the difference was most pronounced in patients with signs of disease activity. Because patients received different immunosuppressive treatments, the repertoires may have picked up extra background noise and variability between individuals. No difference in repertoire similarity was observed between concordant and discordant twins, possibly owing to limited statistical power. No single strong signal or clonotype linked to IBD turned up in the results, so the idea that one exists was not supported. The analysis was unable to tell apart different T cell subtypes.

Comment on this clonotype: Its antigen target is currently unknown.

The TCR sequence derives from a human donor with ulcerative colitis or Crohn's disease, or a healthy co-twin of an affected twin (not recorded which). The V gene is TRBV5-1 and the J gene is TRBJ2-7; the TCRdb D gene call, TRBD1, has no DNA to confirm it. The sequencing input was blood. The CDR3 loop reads CASRLDTIVGMEQYF.